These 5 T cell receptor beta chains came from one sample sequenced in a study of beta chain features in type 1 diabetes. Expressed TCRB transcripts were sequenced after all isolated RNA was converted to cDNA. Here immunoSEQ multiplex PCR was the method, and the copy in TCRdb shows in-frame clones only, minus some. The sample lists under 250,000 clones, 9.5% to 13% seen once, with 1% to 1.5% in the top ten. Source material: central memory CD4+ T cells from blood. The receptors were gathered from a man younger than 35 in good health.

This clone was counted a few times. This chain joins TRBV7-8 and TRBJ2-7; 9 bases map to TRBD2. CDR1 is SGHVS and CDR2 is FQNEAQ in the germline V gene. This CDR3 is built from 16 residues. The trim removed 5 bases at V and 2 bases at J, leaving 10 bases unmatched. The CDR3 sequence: CASSIPRASGTYEQYF. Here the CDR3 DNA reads TGTGCCAGCAGCATCCCTCGCGCTAGCGGGACCTACGAGCAGTACTTC.

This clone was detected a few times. CDR3 in DNA: TGTGCCTCCAGGACAGGGGGGGCCGAGCAGTACTTC. It codes for CASRTGGAEQYF. The chain is built from TRBV30 and TRBJ2-7; 10 bases align to TRBD1. The CDR3 runs to 12 residues. Trimming at V came to 7 bases and at J to 6 bases, leaving 6 bases not matched to a gene. The germline V gene has CDR1 GTSNPN and CDR2 SVGIG (reference sequence).

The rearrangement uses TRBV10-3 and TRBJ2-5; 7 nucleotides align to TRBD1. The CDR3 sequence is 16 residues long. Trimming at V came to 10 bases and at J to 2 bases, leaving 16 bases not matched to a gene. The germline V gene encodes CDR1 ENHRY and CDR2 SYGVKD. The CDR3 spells CASARGSTGKQETQYF. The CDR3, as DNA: TGTGCCAGCGCTAGAGGATCGACAGGGAAACAAGAGACCCAGTACTTC.

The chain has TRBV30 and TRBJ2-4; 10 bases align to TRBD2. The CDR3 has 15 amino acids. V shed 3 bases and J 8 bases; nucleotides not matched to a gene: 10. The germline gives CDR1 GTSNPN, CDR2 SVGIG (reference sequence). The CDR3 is CAWRPTGTSVDIQYF. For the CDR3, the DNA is TGTGCCTGGAGACCCACGGGGACTAGCGTGGACATTCAGTACTTC.

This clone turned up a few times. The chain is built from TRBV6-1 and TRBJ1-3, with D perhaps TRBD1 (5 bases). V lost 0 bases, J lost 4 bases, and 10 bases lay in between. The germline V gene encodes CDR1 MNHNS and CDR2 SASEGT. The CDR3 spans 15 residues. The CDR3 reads CASSEAGRRGNTIYF. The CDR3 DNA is TGTGCCAGCAGTGAAGCGGGACGGCGAGGAAACACCATATATTTT.